Following are 10 T cell receptor beta chains from one sample sequenced in a study of molecular identifiers for immune sequencing clone quantification. TCRdb reprocessed the PCR reads via MiXCR and lists one record per CDR3 protein. The sample consists of about half a million distinct CDR3 sequences, around 23% of them appearing once. Sequenced: naive CD8+ T cells from blood, with Jurkat cell RNA spiked in. Subset here: FACS-sorted CD8+CD4-CCR7+CD45RA+ naive T cells. The source of these receptors is a human donor in good health. Some libraries in this study had Jurkat cell RNA spiked in.

This clonotype was seen repeatedly, ten times or more. The rearrangement uses TRBV7-9 and TRBJ2-2; D gene unclear. Trimming shortened V by 10 bases and J by 0 bases, and 15 bases separated the two germline ends. This CDR3 is 15 amino acids long. Germline assignment: CDR1 SEHNR and CDR2 FQNEAQ (reference sequence). CDR3 in DNA: TGTGCCAACAATCAAGAGGACCCGAACACCGGGGAGCTGTTTTTT. Translation gives CANNQEDPNTGELFF.

This clonotype was found a few times. The genes are TRBV4-1 and TRBJ2-2; D is unclear. The CDR3 sequence is 16 residues long. The V end was cut by 6 bases, the J end by 4 bases, with 18 bases between. Germline CDR1 and CDR2: MGHRA and YSYEKL. CDR3 nucleotide sequence: TGCGCCAGCAGTCAGGTCCGACCCCCCAGCACCGGGGAGCTGTTTTTT. Its translation is CASSQVRPPSTGELFF.

This chain joins TRBV12-3 or TRBV12-4 and TRBJ1-6; 7 bases match TRBD1. With 6 bases clipped from V and 8 bases from J, the junction kept 13 bases outside the gene matches. The CDR3 extends over 16 amino acids. In nucleotides, the CDR3 is TGTGCCAGCAGCAACTCGGGAGGGGGCGCGGATTCACCCCTCCACTTT. Translating gives CASSNSGGGADSPLHF.

The V call is TRBV6-2 or TRBV6-3, the J call TRBJ2-5, with 9 bases that match TRBD1. V trimming: 2 bases; J trimming: 5 bases; junction bases outside the gene matches: 6. Germline assignment: CDR1 MNHEY and CDR2 SVGEGT. The CDR3 is 15 amino acids. This CDR3 is CASSYPTGGWETQYF. DNA for the CDR3: TGTGCCAGCAGTTACCCAACAGGGGGCTGGGAGACCCAGTACTTC.

As to this clonotype: This sequence may be a read error, since a much larger clone differs from it by one base. V is TRBV6-2 or TRBV6-3 and J is TRBJ2-6; no firm D call. Germline V CDR1 and CDR2: MNHEY, SVGEGT. The CDR3 covers 12 residues. The CDR3 DNA reads TGTGCCAGCAGTTTACTACTAAACGTCCCGACTTTC. This sequence encodes CASSLLLNVPTF.

V is TRBV29-1 and J is TRBJ1-2, with 8 nucleotides matching TRBD1. J lost 4 bases, V lost 1 base, and 5 bases had no gene match. CDR1 is SQVTM, CDR2 ANQGSEA, per germline. This CDR3 region has 14 residues. For the CDR3, the DNA is TGCAGCGTTGAAGTGATGGACAGGGTCTATGGCTACACCTTC. Translating it yields CSVEVMDRVYGYTF.

The chain combines TRBV24-1 with TRBJ1-1, with TRBD1 as a possible D gene (6 bases). Germline V gene data show CDR1 as KGHDR and CDR2 as SFDVKD. The CDR3 is made up of 15 amino acids. V lost 0 bases and J 3 bases, leaving 10 bases between the germline ends. The CDR3 spells CATSDLNRVDTEAFF. The CDR3 bases are TGTGCCACCAGTGATTTGAACAGGGTTGACACTGAAGCTTTCTTT.

This clonotype was counted between two and nine times. The J gene is TRBJ1-5, the V gene TRBV5-6; a possible D gene is TRBD1 (6 bases). The CDR3 consists of 14 residues. Deletions cut 2 bases from V and 6 bases from J, with 12 bases between. Germline CDR1 reads SGHDT; CDR2 reads YYEEEE. The CDR3: CASSFQGTGQPQHF. The DNA of the CDR3 is TGTGCCAGCAGCTTCCAGGGGACGGGTCAGCCCCAGCATTTT.

This clonotype appeared a few times. The chain joins TRBV28 to TRBJ2-7; 8 bases are shared with TRBD1. The CDR3 has 12 residues. Trimming removed 7 bases from V and 3 bases from J; junction bases left unmatched: 2. From germline, CDR1 is MDHEN and CDR2 SYDVKM. DNA of the CDR3: TGTGCCAGCATAGGACAGGGCTACGAGCAGTACTTC. It codes for CASIGQGYEQYF.

This clonotype was found a few times. J is TRBJ1-1 and V is TRBV10-3, with D unresolved. V gave up 6 bases and J gave up 11 bases, with 16 bases separating them. The CDR3 covers 12 residues. CDR1 and CDR2 (germline): ENHRY, SYGVKD. CDR3 coding DNA: TGTGCCATCAGCCCAAGTACCAGTCCGGCTTTCTTT. It is translated as CAISPSTSPAFF.